This is a list of T cell receptor beta chains from one sample in a study of chemoradiotherapy in HPV16-positive cancers. The data were produced by immunoSEQ multiplex PCR, yet TCRdb's version contains in-frame clones alone and is incomplete. The sample contains 8,100 or so clones, around two thirds of which appear only once. The sample here was tumor tissue, taken from a patient who underwent chemoradiotherapy. Receptors originate from a human donor with HPV-associated anogenital cancer. CDR3s include the opening cysteine and the closing phenylalanine or tryptophan. The D gene is left open where the match is weak. Clone size is shown for a subset of rows, as once, few, many or a class of expanded clone.

clone_size	j_call	v_call	d_call	cdr3_nt	cdr3_aa
.	TRBJ1-3	TRBV6-6	.	TGTGCCAGCAGCCGCCGACAGAGCTCTGGAAACACCATATATTTT	CASSRRQSSGNTIYF
.	TRBJ2-1	TRBV6-5	TRBD2	TGTGCCAGCAGAACTAGCGGGGGGGCGAGCGGGCAGTTCTTC	CASRTSGGASGQFF
.	TRBJ1-3	TRBV7-9	TRBD1	TGTGCCAGCAGCTCTCAAGGGGGCATAGGAAACACCATATATTTT	CASSSQGGIGNTIYF
few	TRBJ1-4	TRBV20-1	.	TGCAGTGCTAGACGGATAGAAAAACTGTTTTTT	CSARRIEKLFF
.	TRBJ1-2	TRBV11-2	TRBD1	TGTGCCAGCAGCTTGGGGGGGACAGCTAACTATGGCTACACCTTC	CASSLGGTANYGYTF
.	TRBJ2-7	TRBV13	TRBD2	TGTGCCAGCAGCGCAGGACTAGCGGGAGACGAGCAGTACTTC	CASSAGLAGDEQYF
few	TRBJ2-3	TRBV5-1	.	TGCGCCAGCAGATCTGGCCTGGCGGGAAGCACAGATACGCAGTATTTT	CASRSGLAGSTDTQYF
few	TRBJ2-5	TRBV10-3	.	TGTGCCATCAGCGCCGCAGGTGGCGGAGAAGAGGCCCAGTACTTC	CAISAAGGGEEAQYF
.	TRBJ2-5	TRBV15	.	TGTGCCACCAGCAGAGCCCTAGCTACAGGGACCCAGTACTTC	CATSRALATGTQYF
.	TRBJ2-7	TRBV7-9	.	TGTGCCAGCAGCTTGCCCGAATACGAGCAGTACTTC	CASSLPEYEQYF
few	TRBJ2-7	TRBV6-1	TRBD1	TGTGCCAGCAGTGAATGGAGGACAGGGATAAACGAGCAGTACTTC	CASSEWRTGINEQYF
.	TRBJ1-3	TRBV25-1	TRBD1	TGTGCCAGCAGTGAACAGGGGGCTGGAAACACCATATATTTT	CASSEQGAGNTIYF
.	TRBJ2-3	TRBV9	.	TGTGCCAGCAGCGTACCATCACGCCGTACAGATACGCAGTATTTT	CASSVPSRRTDTQYF
.	TRBJ2-2	TRBV6-5	TRBD1	TGTGCCAGCAGGGCTGCCGGGACAGAGCTCGGGGAGCTGTTTTTT	CASRAAGTELGELFF
.	TRBJ2-7	TRBV5-1	.	TGTGCCAGCAGCCCCCTGGGAAGTCCCTACGAGCAGTACTTC	CASSPLGSPYEQYF
.	TRBJ2-2	TRBV5-1	.	TGCGCCAGCAGCTACGGGGGTCTTCTGGAGGCGAACGGGGAGCTGTTTTTT	CASSYGGLLEANGELFF
.	TRBJ1-4	TRBV30	.	TGTGCCTGGAGTTCCGGGACTCTTGAAAAACTGTTTTTT	CAWSSGTLEKLFF
.	TRBJ1-6	TRBV5-1	.	TGCGCCAGCAGCTTGGCGGGGGGATTCGATTCACCCCTCCACTTT	CASSLAGGFDSPLHF
.	TRBJ2-2	TRBV29-1	TRBD2	TGCAGCGTTCCGAGGGGAGGGTATGACGGGGAGCTGTTTTTT	CSVPRGGYDGELFF
.	TRBJ2-2	TRBV5-6	.	TGTGCCAGCAGCTCCCGAATCAGTATCCCCGGGGAGCTGTTTTTT	CASSSRISIPGELFF
.	TRBJ1-6	TRBV5-4	.	TGTGCCAGCAGCGGGAGACAGAGCTATAATTCACCCCTCCACTTT	CASSGRQSYNSPLHF
once	TRBJ1-1	TRBV28	.	TGTGCCAGCGCTGCCCCTGGGCGCGACATTCCCATCTTT	CASAAPGRDIPIF
few	TRBJ2-5	TRBV6-6	.	TGTGCCAGCCGGCTGGAAGGGACCCAGTACTTC	CASRLEGTQYF
.	TRBJ2-6	TRBV6-4	.	TGTGCCAGCAGTCTATCATCCTCTGGGGCCAACGTCCTGACTTTC	CASSLSSSGANVLTF
few	TRBJ1-4	TRBV19	.	TGTGCCAGTAGGAAAGGGCCTGCAACTAATGAAAAACTGTTTTTT	CASRKGPATNEKLFF
.	TRBJ1-5	TRBV6-1	.	TGTGCCAGCAGTGAAGGGGGCTTCGTGGATCAGCCCCAGCATTTT	CASSEGGFVDQPQHF
.	TRBJ2-1	TRBV5-1	TRBD1	TGCGCCAGCAGCTTGGGCTCGGTAGGGACAGGGTCCCTCAATGAGCAGTTCTTC	CASSLGSVGTGSLNEQFF
.	TRBJ1-3	TRBV25-1	.	TGTGCCAGCAGTGTACCGGGCTCTGGAAACACCATATATTTT	CASSVPGSGNTIYF
.	TRBJ1-2	TRBV11-2	.	TGTGCCAGCAGCGCGCAAGACTGGTATCTCTATGGCTACACCTTC	CASSAQDWYLYGYTF
.	TRBJ2-1	TRBV7-2	.	TGTGCCAGCAGCTATTACAATGAGCAGTTCTTC	CASSYYNEQFF
.	TRBJ1-1	TRBV9	.	TGTGCCAGCAACACCGGGATGATGAACACTGAAGCTTTCTTT	CASNTGMMNTEAFF
.	TRBJ2-2	TRBV7-7	.	TGTGCTAGCAGCTTAGATCGGGGGGCCGCTAACACCGGGGAGCTGTTTTTT	CASSLDRGAANTGELFF
few	TRBJ1-6	TRBV11-2	.	TGTGCCAGCAGCCATGGACCAAATTCACCCCTCCACTTT	CASSHGPNSPLHF
.	TRBJ2-6	TRBV6-1	.	TGTGCCAGCAGGGGACAACTCTCTGGGGCCAACGTCCTGACTTTC	CASRGQLSGANVLTF
.	TRBJ2-1	TRBV29-1	.	TGCAGCGTCGGGGGGAGACAGGGCTACAATGAGCAGTTCTTC	CSVGGRQGYNEQFF
few	TRBJ2-2	TRBV5-1	TRBD1	TGCGCCAGCAGCCCCCTGGACAGGGGGTTAATCGGGGAGCTGTTTTTT	CASSPLDRGLIGELFF
once	TRBJ2-1	TRBV19	.	TGTGCCAGTAGTACCCGGGCCAGCACTGAGCAGTTCTTC	CASSTRASTEQFF
.	TRBJ2-7	TRBV5-1	.	TGCGCCAGCAGCCCCTGGATGGGGGCTTACGAGCAGTACTTC	CASSPWMGAYEQYF
.	TRBJ1-6	TRBV4-1	.	TGCGCCAGCAGCCTATCAGCGGATGGCCATTCACCCCTCCACTTT	CASSLSADGHSPLHF
.	TRBJ2-2	TRBV6-1	.	TGTGCCAGCAGTGAAGATAGGGACACCGGGGAGCTGTTTTTT	CASSEDRDTGELFF
few	TRBJ1-5	TRBV6-1	TRBD1	TGTGCCAGCAGTGAGTTCGGGACAGCTTATAGCAATCAGCCCCAGCATTTT	CASSEFGTAYSNQPQHF
.	TRBJ1-3	TRBV2	.	TGTGCCAGCAGTGAATGGGGAGTGATTGGAAACACCATATATTTT	CASSEWGVIGNTIYF
.	TRBJ1-3	TRBV27	.	TGTGCCAGCAGCCCAAACCCCTCTGGAAACACCATATATTTT	CASSPNPSGNTIYF
medium-sized	TRBJ1-2	TRBV27	TRBD1	TGTGCCAGCAGTTTAGGGACAGGGTGGAGCTATGGCTACACCTTC	CASSLGTGWSYGYTF
.	TRBJ1-2	TRBV5-4	.	TGTGCCAGCAGCTTGGAAGTGGGAGCAGGTTCGTCTGGCTACACCTTC	CASSLEVGAGSSGYTF
.	TRBJ2-5	TRBV18	.	TGTGCCAGCTCACCACCGTTTGGGGAGACCCAGTACTTC	CASSPPFGETQYF
.	TRBJ1-1	TRBV10-3	.	TGTGCCATCAGTGACCCTTCCTTTTCTGACAGGAACACTGAAGCTTTCTTT	CAISDPSFSDRNTEAFF
once	TRBJ2-3	TRBV5-4	TRBD2	TGTGCCAGCAGCTTCGGCGGGGGGGCCGATACGCAGTATTTT	CASSFGGGADTQYF
.	TRBJ2-2	TRBV28	TRBD1	TGTGCCAGCAGTTTCCGGGACAGCAGAAGAACCGGGGAGCTGTTTTTT	CASSFRDSRRTGELFF
.	TRBJ2-3	TRBV6-6	TRBD2	TGTGCCAGCAAGAAGCGGGGGGATGTCCCTGATACGCAGTATTTT	CASKKRGDVPDTQYF
.	TRBJ2-6	TRBV6-1	.	TGTGCCAGCAGGGACTCTGGGGCCAACGTCCTGACTTTC	CASRDSGANVLTF
few	TRBJ1-5	TRBV5-5	.	TGTGCCAGCAGCTTGGAAGGTTATAGCAATCAGCCCCAGCATTTT	CASSLEGYSNQPQHF
.	TRBJ2-3	TRBV10-1	TRBD1	TGCGCCAGCAGTGAGTACCCTGACAGGGCCTCTAGCACAGATACGCAGTATTTT	CASSEYPDRASSTDTQYF
.	TRBJ1-6	TRBV7-3	.	TGTGCCAGCAGCTCCAACCCCCATAATTCACCCCTCCACTTT	CASSSNPHNSPLHF
once	TRBJ1-1	TRBV7-9	.	TGTGCCAGCAGCTTAAAGGGGGGCACTGAAGCTTTCTTT	CASSLKGGTEAFF
.	TRBJ2-3	TRBV5-4	TRBD1	TGTGCCAGCAACCGGGACAGGACAGATACGCAGTATTTT	CASNRDRTDTQYF
few	TRBJ1-5	TRBV6-1	TRBD1	TGTGCCAGCAGTGTCGGGACAGGGATTGACAATCAGCCCCAGCATTTT	CASSVGTGIDNQPQHF
.	TRBJ1-2	TRBV18	TRBD1	TGTGCCAGCTCCCTCGGGACAGGACAGAACTATGGCTACACCTTC	CASSLGTGQNYGYTF
.	TRBJ2-3	TRBV2	.	TGTGCCAGCAGTGGCACAGGGCCGGTCACAGATACGCAGTATTTT	CASSGTGPVTDTQYF
.	TRBJ2-3	TRBV7-6	.	TGTGCCAGCAGCGCCAGGGACGGTACTAGCACAGATACGCAGTATTTT	CASSARDGTSTDTQYF